This TCR beta chain was identified during a study of T cell changes during pregnancy in multiple sclerosis. Losses at the gene ends were 2 bases for V and 0 bases for J; bases not matched to a gene: 9. The CDR3 is made up of 17 amino acids. CDR1 KGHSH and CDR2 LQKENI come from the germline V gene. Only in-frame clones appear in the TCRdb table, and some are missing; sequencing was by immunoSEQ multiplex PCR. The sample has more than 70,000 clones, 75% to 95% seen once. The sequence derives from a female donor in good health, enrolled as a control in a pregnancy study. Specimen: peripheral blood, collected after pregnancy. This chain links TRBV18 with TRBJ1-1; TRBD1 agrees at 7 bases. CDR3 sequence (DNA): TGTGCCAGCTCACCAATCGCTACAGGGGCCTTGAACACTGAAGCTTTCTTT. It translates to CASSPIATGALNTEAFF.